This T cell receptor (beta chain) appears in the sequencing data of a study of blood T cell repertoires in COVID-19. Looking at the study overall: In each case, the material was cDNA or gDNA derived from T cells, B-cell-depleted T cells, or PBMCs.

Individuals aged about 18 to 89 years were recruited from fewer than 30 US areas. In the authors' methods: Using reference gene primer amplification, nucleated cell counts were estimated. Produced via immunoSEQ multiplex PCR; TCRdb's table is partial and in-frame only. The V and J calls and clone size are taken from that table; D and trimming were inferred from the DNA. The sample shows some 190,000 clones, 65% to 85% of them seen only once. V shed 2 bases and J 12 bases; nucleotides not matched to a gene: 7. Germline values: CDR1 MRHNA, CDR2 SNTAGT. The CDR3 spans 13 residues. Sequencing was done on a sample of PBMCs or T cells enriched from blood (not recorded which). The sequence came from a man aged 25-45 years with acute COVID-19. This chain uses TRBV6-4 with TRBJ2-1; 7 nucleotides match TRBD2. DNA for the CDR3: TGTGCCAGCAGTGACAGAGTAGCGGGCCTGCAGTTCTTC. This gives the protein CASSDRVAGLQFF.